This TCR beta chain is from a study of blood T cell repertoires in COVID-19. Assay used: immunoSEQ multiplex PCR; TCRdb lists only in-frame clones, some missing. The sample lists almost 250,000 clones; around 89% were seen once. The CDR3 is 14 residues long. V gave up 0 bases and J gave up 5 bases, with 10 bases separating them. CDR1 is SGHTA, CDR2 FQGNSA, per germline. The chain has TRBV7-2 and TRBJ1-1, with D tentatively TRBD1 (5 bases). This TCR was sampled from a woman in her twenties or thirties who had recovered from COVID-19. The sample was PBMCs or T cells enriched from blood (not recorded which). CDR3 in amino acids: CASSLAGAGTEAFF. CDR3 bases: TGTGCCAGCAGCTTAGCGGGCGCAGGGACTGAAGCTTTCTTT. Variable domain in full (rest from reference TRBV7-2 and TRBJ1-1): GAGVSQSPSNKVTEKGKDVELRCDPISGHTALYWYRQSLGQGLEFLIYFQGNSAPDKSGLPSDRFSAERTGGSVSTLTIQRTQQEDSAVYLCASSLAGAGTEAFFGQGTRLTVV.